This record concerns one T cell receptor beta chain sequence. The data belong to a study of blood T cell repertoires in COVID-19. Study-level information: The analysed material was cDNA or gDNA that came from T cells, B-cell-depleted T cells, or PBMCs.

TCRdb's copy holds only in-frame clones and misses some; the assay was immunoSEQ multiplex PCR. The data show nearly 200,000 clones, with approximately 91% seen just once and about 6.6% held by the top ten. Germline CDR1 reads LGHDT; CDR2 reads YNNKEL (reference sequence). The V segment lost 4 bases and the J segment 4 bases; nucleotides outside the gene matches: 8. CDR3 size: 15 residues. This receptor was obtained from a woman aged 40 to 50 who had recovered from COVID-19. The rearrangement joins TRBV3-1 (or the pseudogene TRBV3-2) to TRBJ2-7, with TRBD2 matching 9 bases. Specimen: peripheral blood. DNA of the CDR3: TGTGCCAGCAGCCTCTTAAGCGGGAGGATGTACGAGCAGTACTTC. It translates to CASSLLSGRMYEQYF.